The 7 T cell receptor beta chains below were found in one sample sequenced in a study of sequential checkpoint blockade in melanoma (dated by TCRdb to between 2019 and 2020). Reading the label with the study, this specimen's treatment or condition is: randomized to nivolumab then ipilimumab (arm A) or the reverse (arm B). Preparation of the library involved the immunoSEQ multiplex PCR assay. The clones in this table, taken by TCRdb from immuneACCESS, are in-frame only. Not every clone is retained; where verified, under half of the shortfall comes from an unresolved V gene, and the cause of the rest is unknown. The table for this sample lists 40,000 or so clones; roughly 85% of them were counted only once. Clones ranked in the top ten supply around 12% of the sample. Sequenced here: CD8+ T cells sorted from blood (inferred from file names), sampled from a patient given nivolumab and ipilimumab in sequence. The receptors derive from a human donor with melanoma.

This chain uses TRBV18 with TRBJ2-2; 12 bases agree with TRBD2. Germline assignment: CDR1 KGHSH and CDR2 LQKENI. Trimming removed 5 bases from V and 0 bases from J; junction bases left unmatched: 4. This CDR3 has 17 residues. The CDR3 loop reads CASSLGLAGTNTGELFF. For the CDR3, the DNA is TGTGCCAGCTCATTGGGACTAGCGGGTACGAACACCGGGGAGCTGTTTTTT.

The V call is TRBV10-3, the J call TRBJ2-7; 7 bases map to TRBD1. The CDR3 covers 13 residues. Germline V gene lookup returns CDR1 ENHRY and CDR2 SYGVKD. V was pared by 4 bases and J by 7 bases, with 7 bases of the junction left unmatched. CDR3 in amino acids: CAISVQGVDEQYF. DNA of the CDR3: TGTGCCATCAGTGTCCAGGGGGTAGATGAGCAGTACTTC.

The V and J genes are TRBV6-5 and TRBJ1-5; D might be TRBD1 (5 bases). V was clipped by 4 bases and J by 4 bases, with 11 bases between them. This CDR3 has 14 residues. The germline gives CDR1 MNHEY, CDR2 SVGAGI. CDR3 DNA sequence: TGTGCCAGCAGTTCGGGGCGGGGAAATCAGCCCCAGCATTTT. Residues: CASSSGRGNQPQHF.

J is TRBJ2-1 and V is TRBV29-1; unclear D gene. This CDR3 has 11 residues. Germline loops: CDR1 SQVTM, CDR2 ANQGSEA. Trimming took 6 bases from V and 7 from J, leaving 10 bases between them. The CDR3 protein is CSVEQWNEQFF. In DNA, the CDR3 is TGCAGCGTGGAACAGTGGAATGAGCAGTTCTTC.

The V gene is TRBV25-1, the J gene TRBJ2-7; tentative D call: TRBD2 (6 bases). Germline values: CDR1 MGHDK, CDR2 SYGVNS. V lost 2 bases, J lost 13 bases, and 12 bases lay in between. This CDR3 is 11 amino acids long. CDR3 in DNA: TGTGCCAGCAGTGAAGGGAGGACGAGTTACTTC. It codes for CASSEGRTSYF.

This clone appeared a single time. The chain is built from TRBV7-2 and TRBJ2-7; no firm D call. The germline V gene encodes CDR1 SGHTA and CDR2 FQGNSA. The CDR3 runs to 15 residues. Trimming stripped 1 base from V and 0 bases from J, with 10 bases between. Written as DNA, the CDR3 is TGTGCCAGCAGCTTAGGTCAGTTATACTCCTACGAGCAGTACTTC. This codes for CASSLGQLYSYEQYF. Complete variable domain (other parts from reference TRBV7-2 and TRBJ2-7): GAGVSQSPSNKVTEKGKDVELRCDPISGHTALYWYRQSLGQGLEFLIYFQGNSAPDKSGLPSDRFSAERTGGSVSTLTIQRTQQEDSAVYLCASSLGQLYSYEQYFGPGTRLTVT.

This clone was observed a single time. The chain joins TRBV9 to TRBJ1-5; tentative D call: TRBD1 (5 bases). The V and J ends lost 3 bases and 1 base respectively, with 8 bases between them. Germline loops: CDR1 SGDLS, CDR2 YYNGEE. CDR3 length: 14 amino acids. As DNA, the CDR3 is TGTGCCAGCAGCGCCAGACAGAGCAATCAGCCCCAGCATTTT. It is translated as CASSARQSNQPQHF.